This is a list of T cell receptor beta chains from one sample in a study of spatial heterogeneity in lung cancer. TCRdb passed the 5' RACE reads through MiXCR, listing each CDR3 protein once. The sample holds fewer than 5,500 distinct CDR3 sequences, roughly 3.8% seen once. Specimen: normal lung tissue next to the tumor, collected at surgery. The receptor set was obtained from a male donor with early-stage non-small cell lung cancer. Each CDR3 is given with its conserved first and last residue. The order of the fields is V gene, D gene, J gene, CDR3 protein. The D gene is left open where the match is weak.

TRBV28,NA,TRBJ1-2,CASSFSRRRGNYGYTF
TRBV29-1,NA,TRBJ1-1,CSVARDLNTEAFF
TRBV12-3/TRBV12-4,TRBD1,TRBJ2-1,CASYRDRGPNEQFF
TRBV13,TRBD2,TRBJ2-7,CASSLWGTRPEQYF
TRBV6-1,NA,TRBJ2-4,CASSEREAKNIQYF
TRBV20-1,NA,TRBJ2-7,CSASHREDYEQYF
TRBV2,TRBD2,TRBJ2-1,CASSASGVYNEQFF
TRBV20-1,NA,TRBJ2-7,CSARDQSRGGYEQYF
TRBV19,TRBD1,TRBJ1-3,CASSPTGAITDTIYF
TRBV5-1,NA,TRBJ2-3,CASSLGTCTDTQYF